This TCR beta chain was retrieved from a study of blood T cell repertoires in COVID-19. Cohort 3 donors were reported recovered after two negative PCRs, clearance, or symptom resolution. Sequencing was performed with immunoSEQ multiplex PCR; in TCRdb, only in-frame clones are kept and a portion is missing. The sample includes 150,000 to 200,000 clones, 88% seen only once; the top ten take roughly 8.9%. The CDR3 totals 15 residues. V lost 2 bases, J lost 0 bases, and 10 bases lay in between. CDR1 is MNHEY and CDR2 is SMNVEV in the germline V gene (reference sequence). The TCR originated in a woman aged 18-29 years who had recovered from COVID-19. The chain is built from TRBV27 and TRBJ1-1; TRBD1 is a possible D gene (5 bases). Sequencing used PBMCs or T cells enriched from blood (not recorded which). CDR3 DNA sequence: TGTGCCAGCAGTTTAGATCGGGGGGTGAACACTGAAGCTTTCTTT. It is translated as CASSLDRGVNTEAFF.